A single sample gave rise to the 9 T cell receptor beta chains below, sequenced in a study of blood T cell repertoires in COVID-19. This table comes from immunoSEQ multiplex PCR, and its TCRdb copy is limited to in-frame clones, with some not included. The sample shows about 220,000 clones, 90% of them seen only once. Material for sequencing was PBMCs or T cells enriched from blood (not recorded which). These receptors came from a man younger than 40 who had been exposed to COVID-19.

The chain links TRBV6-2 or TRBV6-3 to TRBJ1-1, with D possibly TRBD1 on 5 matching bases. This CDR3 is built from 18 residues. The V gene lost 3 bases and the J gene lost 1 base, with 21 bases spanning the gap. CDR1 and CDR2 (germline): MNHEY, SVGEGT. CDR3 sequence (DNA): TGTGCCAGCAGTTATAGGGGCCAATTCCTTTTAAGGAACACTGAAGCTTTCTTT. It encodes CASSYRGQFLLRNTEAFF.

The chain has TRBV5-4 and TRBJ1-4, with TRBD1 identical over 7 bases. Germline loops: CDR1 SGHNT, CDR2 YYREEE (reference sequence). The ends lost 2 bases at V and 7 bases at J; junction bases unmatched: 11. CDR3 size: 16 residues. For the CDR3, the DNA is TGTGCCAGCAGCTTCAGGACAGGCCGGGAGAGTGAAAAACTGTTTTTT. This encodes CASSFRTGRESEKLFF.

The chain is built from TRBV14 and TRBJ2-2, with D possibly being TRBD1 (6 bases). CDR3 length: 14 residues. Trimming took off 0 bases at V and 9 bases at J, with 11 bases between the two ends. In germline, CDR1 is SGHDN, CDR2 FVKESK. The CDR3 loop reads CASSQDLGAWELFF. The CDR3 region has the DNA TGTGCCAGCAGCCAAGACTTGGGGGCTTGGGAGCTGTTTTTT.

This clone was seen a single time. V usage is TRBV13 and J usage is TRBJ1-1; a possible D gene is TRBD1 (6 bases). V was pared by 5 bases and J by 6 bases, with 19 bases between. From germline, CDR1 is PRHDT and CDR2 FYEKMQ (reference sequence). The CDR3 totals 15 residues. CDR3 in amino acids: CASSLPPFTGSEAFF. The CDR3 bases are TGTGCCAGCAGCCTACCACCATTCACAGGGTCTGAAGCTTTCTTT.

The rearrangement uses TRBV5-1 and TRBJ1-3; 8 nucleotides line up with TRBD1. The CDR3 is 15 residues long. In germline, CDR1 is SGHRS, CDR2 YFSETQ. With V trimmed by 0 bases and J by 4 bases, 3 bases remained unmatched. The CDR3 reads CASSLVGQDGNTIYF. The CDR3 DNA is TGCGCCAGCAGCTTGGTGGGACAGGACGGAAACACCATATATTTT.

This chain connects TRBV7-2 to TRBJ1-2, with TRBD1 as a possible D gene (6 bases). Germline V lookup: CDR1 SGHTA, CDR2 FQGNSA. V was trimmed by 2 bases and J by 2 bases, leaving 12 bases between them. The CDR3 sequence is 15 residues long. The CDR3 DNA sequence: TGTGCCAGCAGCTTATACCTGGACAGAAACTATGGCTACACCTTC. Its protein product is CASSLYLDRNYGYTF.

The chain couples TRBV6-5 to TRBJ1-6; D gene ambiguous. CDR3 length: 13 residues. Deletions cut 5 bases from V and 10 bases from J, with 12 bases between. Germline-derived CDR1 and CDR2 are MNHEY and SVGAGI. CDR3 region: CASSHKLRSPLHF. The CDR3 nucleotides are TGTGCCAGCAGTCATAAGTTGAGGTCACCCCTCCACTTT.

The chain recombines TRBV30 with TRBJ1-1; no clear D. Trimming took off 2 bases at V and 11 bases at J, with 15 bases between the two ends. This CDR3 has 12 residues. Germline V gene sequence: CDR1 GTSNPN, CDR2 SVGIG (reference sequence). CDR3 region: CAWSPERKRAFF. The CDR3 bases are TGTGCCTGGAGTCCGGAGCGAAAAAGGGCTTTCTTT. Together with reference TRBV30 and TRBJ1-1, the CDR3 gives the full variable domain: SQTIHQWPATLVQPVGSPLSLECTVEGTSNPNLYWYRQAAGRGLQLLFYSVGIGQISSEVPQNLSASRPQDRQFILSSKKLLLSDSGFYLCAWSPERKRAFFGQGTRLTVV.

The V call is TRBV14, the J call TRBJ2-1; D is unclear. Trimming stripped 4 bases from V and 8 bases from J, with 9 bases between. Germline V CDR1 and CDR2: SGHDN, FVKESK. The CDR3 spans 12 residues. CDR3 protein: CASSPPGYEQFF. In nucleotides, the CDR3 is TGTGCCAGCAGCCCCCCTGGCTATGAGCAGTTCTTC.